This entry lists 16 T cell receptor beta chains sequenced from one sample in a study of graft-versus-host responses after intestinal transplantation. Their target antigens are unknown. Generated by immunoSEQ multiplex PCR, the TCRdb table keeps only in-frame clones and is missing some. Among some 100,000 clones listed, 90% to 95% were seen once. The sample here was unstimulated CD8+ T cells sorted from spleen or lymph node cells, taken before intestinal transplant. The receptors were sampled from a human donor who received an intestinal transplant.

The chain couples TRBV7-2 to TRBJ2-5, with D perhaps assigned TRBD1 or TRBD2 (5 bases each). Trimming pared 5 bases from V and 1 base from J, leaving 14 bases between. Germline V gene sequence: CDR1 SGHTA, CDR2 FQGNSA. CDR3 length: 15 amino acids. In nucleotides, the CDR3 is TGTGCCAGCAGCGAAGGGTGGGGACCCCAAGAGACCCAGTACTTC. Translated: CASSEGWGPQETQYF.

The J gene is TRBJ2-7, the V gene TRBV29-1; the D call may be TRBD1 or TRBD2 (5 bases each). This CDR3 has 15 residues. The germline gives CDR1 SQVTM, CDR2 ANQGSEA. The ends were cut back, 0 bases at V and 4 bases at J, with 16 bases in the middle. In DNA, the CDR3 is TGCAGCGTTGAAGATGTGGGGACCGGCGGGTACGAGCAGTACTTC. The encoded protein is CSVEDVGTGGYEQYF.

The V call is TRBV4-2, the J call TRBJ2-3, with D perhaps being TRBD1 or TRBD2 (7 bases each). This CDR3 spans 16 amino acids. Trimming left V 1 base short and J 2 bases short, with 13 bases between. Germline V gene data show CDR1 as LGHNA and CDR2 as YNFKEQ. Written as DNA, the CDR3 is TGTGCCAGCAGCCAAGTGGCAGGGGGGGCCACAGATACGCAGTATTTT. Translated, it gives CASSQVAGGATDTQYF.

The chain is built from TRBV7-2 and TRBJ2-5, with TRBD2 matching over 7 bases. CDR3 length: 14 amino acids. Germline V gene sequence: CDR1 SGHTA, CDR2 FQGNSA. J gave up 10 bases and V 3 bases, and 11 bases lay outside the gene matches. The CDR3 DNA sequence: TGTGCCAGCAGCTTCCACGGCCCGGGAGGTGGCCAGTACTTC. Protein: CASSFHGPGGGQYF.

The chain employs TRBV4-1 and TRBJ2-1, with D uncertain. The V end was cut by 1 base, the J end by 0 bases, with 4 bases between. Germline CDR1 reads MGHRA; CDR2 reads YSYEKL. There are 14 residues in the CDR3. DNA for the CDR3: TGCGCCAGCAGCCAAGTCGGCTCCTACAATGAGCAGTTCTTC. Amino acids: CASSQVGSYNEQFF.

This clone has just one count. The CDR3 loop reads CASSFSGVYQETQYF. The CDR3 DNA sequence: TGCGCCAGCAGCTTCAGCGGGGTTTACCAAGAGACCCAGTACTTC. The rearrangement uses TRBV5-1 and TRBJ2-5, with TRBD2 identical over 7 bases. Germline trimming cut 2 bases from V and 0 bases from J; bases unmatched to any gene: 4. The CDR3 sequence is 15 residues long. CDR1 and CDR2 from the germline V gene are SGHRS and YFSETQ.

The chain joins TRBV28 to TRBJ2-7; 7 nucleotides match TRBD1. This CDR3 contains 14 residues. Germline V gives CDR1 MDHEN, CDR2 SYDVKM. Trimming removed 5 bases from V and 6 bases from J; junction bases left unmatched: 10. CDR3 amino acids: CASSPRDSGFEQYF. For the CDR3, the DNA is TGTGCCAGCAGTCCCCGGGACAGCGGATTCGAGCAGTACTTC.

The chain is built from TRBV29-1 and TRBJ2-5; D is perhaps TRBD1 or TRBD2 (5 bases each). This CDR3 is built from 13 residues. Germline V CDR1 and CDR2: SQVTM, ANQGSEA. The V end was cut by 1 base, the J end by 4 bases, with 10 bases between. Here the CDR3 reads CSVEGRDGETQYF. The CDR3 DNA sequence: TGCAGCGTTGAAGGAAGGGACGGAGAGACCCAGTACTTC. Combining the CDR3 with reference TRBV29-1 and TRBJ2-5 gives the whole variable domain SAVISQKPSRDICQRGTSLTIQCQVDSQVTMMFWYRQQPGQSLTLIATANQGSEATYESGFVIDKFPISRPNLTFSTLTVSNMSPEDSSIYLCSVEGRDGETQYFGPGTRLLVL.

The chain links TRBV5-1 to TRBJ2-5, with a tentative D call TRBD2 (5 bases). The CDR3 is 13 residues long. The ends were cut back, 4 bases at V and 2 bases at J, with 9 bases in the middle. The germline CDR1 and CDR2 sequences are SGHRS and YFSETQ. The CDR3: CASSEDFQETQYF. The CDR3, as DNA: TGCGCCAGCAGCGAGGACTTTCAAGAGACCCAGTACTTC.

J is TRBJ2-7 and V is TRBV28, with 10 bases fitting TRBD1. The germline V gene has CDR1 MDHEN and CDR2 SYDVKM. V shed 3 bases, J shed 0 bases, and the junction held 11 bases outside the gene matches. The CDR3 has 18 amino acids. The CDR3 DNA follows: TGTGCCAGCAGTTTTCGTCGGGACAGGGGATACGACTCCTACGAGCAGTACTTC. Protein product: CASSFRRDRGYDSYEQYF.

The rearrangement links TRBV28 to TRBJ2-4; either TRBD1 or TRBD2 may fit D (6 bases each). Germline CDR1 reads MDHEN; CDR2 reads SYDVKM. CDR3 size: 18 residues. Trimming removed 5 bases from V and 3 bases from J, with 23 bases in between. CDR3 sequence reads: CASSPGSGALGGKNIQYF. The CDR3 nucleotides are TGTGCCAGCAGTCCCGGGTCAGGGGCGCTCGGGGGCAAAAACATTCAGTACTTC.

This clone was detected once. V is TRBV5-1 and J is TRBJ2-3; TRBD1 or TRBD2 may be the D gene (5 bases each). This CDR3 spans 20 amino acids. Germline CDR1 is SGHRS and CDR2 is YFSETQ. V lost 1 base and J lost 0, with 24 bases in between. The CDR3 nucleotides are TGCGCCAGCAGCTTGAAGGGGATAACGAGCGGAACGTTTAGCACAGATACGCAGTATTTT. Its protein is CASSLKGITSGTFSTDTQYF.

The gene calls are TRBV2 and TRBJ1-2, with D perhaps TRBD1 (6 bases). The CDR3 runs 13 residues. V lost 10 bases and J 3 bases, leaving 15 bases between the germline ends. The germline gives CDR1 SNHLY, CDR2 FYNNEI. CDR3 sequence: CATDRQLDYGYTF. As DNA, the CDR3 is TGTGCCACGGACAGACAACTTGACTATGGCTACACCTTC.

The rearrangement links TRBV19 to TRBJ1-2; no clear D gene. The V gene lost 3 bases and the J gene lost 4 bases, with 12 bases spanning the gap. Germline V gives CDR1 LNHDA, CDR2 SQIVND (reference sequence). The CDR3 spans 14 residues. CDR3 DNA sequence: TGTGCCAGTAGTATTGGGCAGCCTTTCTATGGCTACACCTTC. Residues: CASSIGQPFYGYTF.

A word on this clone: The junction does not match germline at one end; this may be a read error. CDR3 protein: CASSEARPQF. The CDR3 DNA follows: TGTGCCAGCAGTGAAGCCCGGCCACAGTTC. This chain uses TRBV2 with TRBJ2-7; D uncertain. Germline V CDR1 and CDR2: SNHLY, FYNNEI. CDR3 size: 10 residues.

The CDR3 DNA reads TGTGCCAGCGTTACTAGCGGGGGGCTTGGGGAGCAGTACTTC. It yields the protein CASVTSGGLGEQYF. V is TRBV6-1 and J is TRBJ2-7, with 12 bases identical to TRBD2. This CDR3 is built from 14 residues. V shed 8 bases and J 7 bases; nucleotides not matched to a gene: 9. Germline V CDR1 and CDR2: MNHNS, SASEGT.